The 17 T cell receptor beta chains in this list originate from one sample, sequenced in a study of cytomegalovirus exposure and HLA in healthy donors. Use of 60 Vbeta and 13 Jbeta primers characterized the PCR. Measured with immunoSEQ multiplex PCR; TCRdb has only the in-frame clones, and not every one. The table has 100,000 to 150,000 clones, 83% seen once. Sequenced sample: PBMCs. The receptors were gathered from a middle-aged woman in good health and CMV-seropositive.

The chain employs TRBV19 and TRBJ2-5; the D gene is possibly TRBD2 (6 bases). The germline V gene encodes CDR1 LNHDA and CDR2 SQIVND (reference sequence). Trimming removed 1 base from V and 5 bases from J, with 17 bases in between. CDR3 length: 16 residues. In DNA form, the CDR3 reads TGTGCCAGTAGTATAGGTGGGGTCCGCCGGGGGGAGACCCAGTACTTC. This gives the protein CASSIGGVRRGETQYF.

This chain links TRBV10-1 with TRBJ1-1, with no clear D. Per germline, CDR1 WNHNN and CDR2 SYGVQD (reference sequence). Trimming shortened V by 1 base and J by 3 bases, and 6 bases separated the two germline ends. CDR3 length: 13 amino acids. The CDR3 spells CASSELRDTEAFF. DNA for the CDR3: TGCGCCAGCAGTGAGTTGAGAGACACTGAAGCTTTCTTT.

The chain employs TRBV28 and TRBJ1-1; possibly TRBD1 for D (6 bases). Germline lookup yields CDR1 MDHEN and CDR2 SYDVKM. The V gene lost 8 bases and the J gene lost 1 base, with 17 bases spanning the gap. The CDR3 is 15 amino acids. The DNA of the CDR3 is TGTGCCAGCTCCCCTCCGGGACAACGGAACACTGAAGCTTTCTTT. The encoded protein is CASSPPGQRNTEAFF.

The chain links TRBV7-9 to TRBJ1-1, with D perhaps TRBD1 (6 bases). This CDR3 spans 14 amino acids. V lost 2 bases to trimming and J lost 0 bases, with 7 bases between them. CDR1 is SEHNR, CDR2 FQNEAQ, per germline (reference sequence). CDR3: CASSLKGVNTEAFF. The CDR3 coding sequence is TGTGCCAGCAGCTTAAAGGGGGTGAACACTGAAGCTTTCTTT.

This clone was seen a handful of times. The chain joins TRBV25-1 to TRBJ1-1; D gene uncertain. CDR3 length: 11 amino acids. With 6 bases removed from V and 7 bases from J, the gap between germline ends came to 9 bases. CDR1 MGHDK and CDR2 SYGVNS come from the germline V gene. The CDR3, as DNA: TGTGCCAGCAGCTTTGGCGGTGAAGCTTTCTTT. This sequence encodes CASSFGGEAFF.

This chain connects TRBV7-9 to TRBJ1-3; D is possibly TRBD1 (5 bases). V was clipped by 3 bases and J by 2 bases, with 11 bases between them. The germline CDR1 and CDR2 sequences are SEHNR and FQNEAQ (reference sequence). This CDR3 spans 15 amino acids. The CDR3 region has the DNA TGTGCCAGCAGCTTCGTCGCAGGGACTGGAAACACCATATATTTT. Protein: CASSFVAGTGNTIYF. Using reference TRBV7-9 and TRBJ1-3 for the parts outside the CDR3, the full variable domain is DTGVSQNPRHKITKRGQNVTFRCDPISEHNRLYWYRQTLGQGPEFLTYFQNEAQLEKSRLLSDRFSAERPKGSFSTLEIQRTEQGDSAMYLCASSFVAGTGNTIYFGEGSWLTVV.

This rearrangement joins TRBV5-1 to TRBJ2-5; D may be TRBD1 (5 bases). The J call may be faulty, since TRBJ2-7 better matches the DNA end. Germline V CDR1 and CDR2: SGHRS, YFSETQ. The length of the CDR3 is 16 residues. The CDR3 spells CASSPPGSRETYEQYF. For the CDR3, the DNA is TGCGCCAGCAGCCCGCCCGGATCCAGGGAAACCTACGAGCAGTACTTC.

V usage is TRBV29-1 and J usage is TRBJ1-5; 7 nucleotides match TRBD1. Trimming cost V 6 bases and J 8 bases; bases outside gene matches: 10. The CDR3 spans 13 residues. CDR1 and CDR2 (germline): SQVTM, ANQGSEA. The CDR3 loop reads CSVGGGGSEPQHF. The CDR3 nucleotides are TGCAGCGTAGGGGGCGGAGGTAGTGAGCCCCAGCATTTT.

The chain employs TRBV6-1 and TRBJ2-1; 9 nucleotides agree with TRBD2. This CDR3 region has 14 residues. Looked up from germline, CDR1 is MNHNS and CDR2 is SASEGT. The junction had 8 bases not matched to a gene; V was cut back by 4 bases and J by 10 bases. The CDR3 nucleotides read TGTGCCAGCAGTGCGATAGCGGGAGTGGGGGAGCAGTTCTTC. Translated, it gives CASSAIAGVGEQFF.

This rearrangement joins TRBV4-1 to TRBJ2-1; 13 bases agree with TRBD2. V lost 3 bases to trimming and J lost 6 bases; unmatched junction nucleotides: 5. The CDR3 loop spans 16 amino acids. CDR1 and CDR2 from the germline V gene are MGHRA and YSYEKL. The CDR3 loop reads CASSQLGLAGANEQFF. CDR3 in DNA: TGCGCCAGCAGCCAGCTCGGACTAGCGGGAGCCAATGAGCAGTTCTTC.

The rearrangement uses TRBV5-8 and TRBJ2-2; D is perhaps TRBD1 (5 bases). V was shortened by 4 bases and J by 0 bases, with 19 bases between the two germline ends. This CDR3 contains 18 residues. CDR1 is SGHTS, CDR2 YDEGEE, per germline. The CDR3 sequence is CASSPTENLLTNTGELFF. CDR3 in DNA: TGTGCCAGCAGCCCGACAGAGAACCTCCTTACGAACACCGGGGAGCTGTTTTTT.

The chain is built from TRBV6-1 and TRBJ2-7; D gene unclear. Trimming took off 6 bases at V and 7 bases at J, with 10 bases between the two ends. The CDR3 totals 11 residues. Germline CDR1 and CDR2: MNHNS and SASEGT. The chain's CDR3 is CASRRSWEQYF. The CDR3 DNA sequence: TGTGCCAGCAGAAGAAGCTGGGAGCAGTACTTC.

This clone came up a few times. The chain carries TRBV19 and TRBJ2-2, with TRBD1 matching 10 bases. Germline V CDR1 and CDR2: LNHDA, SQIVND (reference sequence). The CDR3 has 15 amino acids. V lost 10 bases to trimming and J lost 6 bases; unmatched junction nucleotides: 11. CDR3 sequence reads: CATLPGQGLSGELFF. In DNA form, the CDR3 reads TGTGCCACATTACCGGGACAGGGGTTGTCCGGGGAGCTGTTTTTT.

The CDR3 protein is CASSSSRGPWEQYF. The CDR3 DNA reads TGTGCCAGCAGCTCCTCGAGGGGGCCATGGGAGCAGTACTTC. The rearrangement links TRBV5-4 to TRBJ2-5; 7 positions match TRBD1. Germline assignment: CDR1 SGHNT and CDR2 YYREEE (reference sequence). The trim removed 3 bases at V and 11 bases at J, leaving 13 bases unmatched. CDR3 length: 14 residues. Together with reference TRBV5-4 and TRBJ2-5, the CDR3 gives the full variable domain: ETGVTQSPTHLIKTRGQQVTLRCSSQSGHNTVSWYQQALGQGPQFIFQYYREEENGRGNFPPRFSGLQFPNYSSELNVNALELDDSALYLCASSSSRGPWEQYFGPGTRLLVL.

The V gene is TRBV7-9, the J gene TRBJ2-7; unclear D gene. V shed 0 bases and J shed 3 bases, with 3 bases lying between them. CDR1 is SEHNR and CDR2 is FQNEAQ in the germline V gene (reference sequence). CDR3 length: 12 amino acids. The CDR3 spells CASSLAIYEQYF. The CDR3 nucleotides read TGTGCCAGCAGCTTAGCTATCTACGAGCAGTACTTC.

This clone was detected once. The V call is TRBV15, the J call TRBJ2-3, with TRBD2 identical over 7 bases. CDR1 and CDR2 (germline): LNHNV, YYDKDF (reference sequence). The CDR3 has 19 amino acids. V shed 0 bases, J shed 4 bases, and the junction held 16 bases outside the gene matches. In DNA form, the CDR3 reads TGTGCCACCAGCAGAGATTTCGCGGGAGTAGCTCGCGGGGCAGATACGCAGTATTTT. Translation gives CATSRDFAGVARGADTQYF. Filled out from reference TRBV15 and TRBJ2-3, the complete variable domain reads DAMVIQNPRYQVTQFGKPVTLSCSQTLNHNVMYWYQQKSSQAPKLLFHYYDKDFNNEADTPDNFQSRRPNTSFCFLDIRSPGLGDTAMYLCATSRDFAGVARGADTQYFGPGTRLTVL.

In this sample, this clone turned up a few times. This sample includes further DNA sequences coding for the same CDR3. The chain employs TRBV29-1 and TRBJ1-1; D not certain. This CDR3 contains 12 residues. The V gene lost 4 bases and the J gene lost 1 base, with 7 bases spanning the gap. Germline-derived CDR1 and CDR2 are SQVTM and ANQGSEA. CDR3 sequence (DNA): TGCAGCGTTGGGGGAGGGAACACTGAAGCTTTCTTT. This translates into CSVGGGNTEAFF.